This TCR beta chain was documented in a study of human versus mouse CDR3 diversity and MHC coevolution. Study observations and caveats: Among all groups, most of the three human donors showed least clonal inequality. iCHAO1 estimated the human TCR beta repertoire at about 1.6 million clonotypes.

Method: immunoSEQ multiplex PCR; TCRdb's copy keeps in-frame clones and lacks some. This sample has 60,000 to 95,000 clones, with roughly 92% found just once. There are 14 residues in the CDR3. The V end lost 10 bases, the J end lost 0 bases, and 12 bases lay between the germline ends. Germline V gene sequence: CDR1 MNHNS, CDR2 SASEGT. As to this clone: As yet, its antigen is unknown.

V and J are TRBV6-1 and TRBJ2-2; tentative D call: TRBD1 (6 bases). Sequencing input: naive CD4+ T cells from blood. This sample's subset: CD45RO-negative CD62L-positive naive CD4 T cells. The receptor comes from a person aged 30 to 69 in good health. Here the CDR3 DNA reads TGTGCCACTACACAGGGCTCGAACACCGGGGAGCTGTTTTTT. This encodes CATTQGSNTGELFF.